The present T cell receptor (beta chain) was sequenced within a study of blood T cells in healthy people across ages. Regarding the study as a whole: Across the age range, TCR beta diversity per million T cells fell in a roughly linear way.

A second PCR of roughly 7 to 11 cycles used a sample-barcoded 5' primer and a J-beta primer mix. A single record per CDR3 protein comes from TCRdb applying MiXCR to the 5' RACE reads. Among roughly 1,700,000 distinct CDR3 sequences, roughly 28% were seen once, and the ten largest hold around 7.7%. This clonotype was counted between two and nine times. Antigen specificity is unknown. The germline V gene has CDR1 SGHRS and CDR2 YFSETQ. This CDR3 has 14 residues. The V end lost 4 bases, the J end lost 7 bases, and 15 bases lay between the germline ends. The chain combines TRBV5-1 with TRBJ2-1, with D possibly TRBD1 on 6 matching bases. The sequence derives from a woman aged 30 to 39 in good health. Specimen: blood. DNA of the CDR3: TGCGCCAGCAGCCAAAGACAGGCGAGGAATGAGCAGTTCTTC. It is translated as CASSQRQARNEQFF.